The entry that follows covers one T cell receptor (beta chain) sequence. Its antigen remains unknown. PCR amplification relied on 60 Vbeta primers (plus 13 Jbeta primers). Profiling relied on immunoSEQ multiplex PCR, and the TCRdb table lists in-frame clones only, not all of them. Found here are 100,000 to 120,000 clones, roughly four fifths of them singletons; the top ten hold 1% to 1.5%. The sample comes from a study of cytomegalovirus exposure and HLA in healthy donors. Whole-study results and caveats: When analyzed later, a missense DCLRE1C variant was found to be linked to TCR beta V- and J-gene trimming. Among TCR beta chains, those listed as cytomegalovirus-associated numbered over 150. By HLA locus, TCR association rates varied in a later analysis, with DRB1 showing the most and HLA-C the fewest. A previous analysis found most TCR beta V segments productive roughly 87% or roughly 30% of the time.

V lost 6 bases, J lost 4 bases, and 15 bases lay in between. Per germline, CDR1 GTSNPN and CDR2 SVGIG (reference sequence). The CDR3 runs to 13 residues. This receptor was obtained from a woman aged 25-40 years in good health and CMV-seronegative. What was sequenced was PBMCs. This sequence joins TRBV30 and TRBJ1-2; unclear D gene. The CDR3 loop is CACRVLMSYGYTF. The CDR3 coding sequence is TGTGCCTGTCGGGTATTGATGAGCTATGGCTACACCTTC. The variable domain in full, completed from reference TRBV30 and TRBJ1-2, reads SQTIHQWPATLVQPVGSPLSLECTVEGTSNPNLYWYRQAAGRGLQLLFYSVGIGQISSEVPQNLSASRPQDRQFILSSKKLLLSDSGFYLCACRVLMSYGYTFGSGTRLTVV.